This T cell receptor beta chain was obtained from a study of regulatory T cells in long-lasting Graves disease. Through Arm-PCR of CDR3 regions and iRepertoire HTBI primers, TCR beta libraries were built. TCRdb fed the multiplex PCR reads into MiXCR, producing one record per CDR3 protein. The profile shows around 400,000 distinct CDR3 sequences, roughly a fifth of them singletons. Time point of the sample: persistent/refractory GD, antithyroid drugs over 5 years with positive TRAb. PBMC RNA served as the TCR library source. V gave up 6 bases and J gave up 1 base, with 17 bases separating them. The CDR3 sequence is 16 residues long. The germline V gene has CDR1 MDHEN and CDR2 SYDVKM.

The sequencing used peripheral blood mononuclear cells (PBMCs), collected when the disease was refractory, from a patient treated with antithyroid drugs. V is TRBV28 and J is TRBJ2-3; D not resolved. The receptor was isolated from a female donor with Graves disease. As DNA, the CDR3 is TGTGCCAGCAGCCCCGGTTGGCGGAGACGCACAGATACGCAGTATTTT. It is translated as CASSPGWRRRTDTQYF.